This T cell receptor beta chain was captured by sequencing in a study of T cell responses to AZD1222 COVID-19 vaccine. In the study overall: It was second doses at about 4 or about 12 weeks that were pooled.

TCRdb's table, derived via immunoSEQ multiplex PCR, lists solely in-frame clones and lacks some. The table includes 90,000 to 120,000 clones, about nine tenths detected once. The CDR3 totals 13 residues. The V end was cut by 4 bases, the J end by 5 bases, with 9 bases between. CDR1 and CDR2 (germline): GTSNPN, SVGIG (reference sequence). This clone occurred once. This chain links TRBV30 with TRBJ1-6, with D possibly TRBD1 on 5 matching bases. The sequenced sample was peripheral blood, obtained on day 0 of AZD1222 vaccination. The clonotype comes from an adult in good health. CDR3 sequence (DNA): TGTGCCTGGACCAGGGAAAATAATTCACCCCTCCACTTT. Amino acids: CAWTRENNSPLHF. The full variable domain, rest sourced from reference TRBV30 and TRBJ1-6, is SQTIHQWPATLVQPVGSPLSLECTVEGTSNPNLYWYRQAAGRGLQLLFYSVGIGQISSEVPQNLSASRPQDRQFILSSKKLLLSDSGFYLCAWTRENNSPLHFGNGTRLTVT.